This TCR beta chain was captured by sequencing in a study of T cells in Graves' hyperthyroidism and ophthalmopathy. Amplification yielded TCR beta CDR3 regions, with RNA transcripts as the source. The TCR CDR3 first-round RT-PCR relied on the HTBI primer set. TCRdb reprocessed the multiplex PCR reads with MiXCR, giving one entry per CDR3 protein. The sample consists of approximately 720,000 distinct CDR3 sequences, under 20% of them appearing once. The ends lost 4 bases at V and 8 bases at J; junction bases unmatched: 7. The CDR3 length is 14 residues. Germline V gene sequence: CDR1 SGHKS, CDR2 YYEKEE (reference sequence). This clonotype has at least ten counts.

This clonotype originated in a woman aged 50 to 60 with Graves' hyperthyroidism that later progressed to Graves' ophthalmopathy. The chain has TRBV5-5 and TRBJ2-1; 9 bases match TRBD2. Sample: blood. The CDR3 loop is CASSGRGGVDEQFF. CDR3 coding DNA: TGTGCCAGCAGCGGGCGGGGGGGCGTGGATGAGCAGTTCTTC.